The following is a TCR beta chain sequence with its context. This sample is part of a study of patients and donors after allogeneic stem cell transplantation. V was clipped by 3 bases and J by 4 bases; unmatched bases: 5. This CDR3 is 15 amino acids long. Looked up from germline, CDR1 is SGDLS and CDR2 is YYNGEE. TCRdb recomputed calls from the RT-PCR reads with MiXCR, one row per CDR3 protein. Among about 400,000 distinct CDR3 sequences listed, about a sixth were seen once. J is TRBJ1-1 and V is TRBV9; 11 bases agree with TRBD1. The source is a human donor who was either an allogeneic HSCT recipient or a stem cell or donor lymphocyte infusion donor (not recorded which). It is not recorded whose cells these are; they may come from a transplant donor. Sequences were obtained from blood, either unsorted or a sorted T cell fraction (not recorded which). The CDR3, as DNA: TGTGCCAGCAGCGGAGGGGACAGGGGGTCCACTGAAGCTTTCTTT. It is translated as CASSGGDRGSTEAFF. The full variable domain, with the rest looked up from reference TRBV9 and TRBJ1-1, is DSGVTQTPKHLITATGQRVTLRCSPRSGDLSVYWYQQSLDQGLQFLIQYYNGEERAKGNILERFSAQQFPDLHSELNLSSLELGDSALYFCASSGGDRGSTEAFFGQGTRLTVV.